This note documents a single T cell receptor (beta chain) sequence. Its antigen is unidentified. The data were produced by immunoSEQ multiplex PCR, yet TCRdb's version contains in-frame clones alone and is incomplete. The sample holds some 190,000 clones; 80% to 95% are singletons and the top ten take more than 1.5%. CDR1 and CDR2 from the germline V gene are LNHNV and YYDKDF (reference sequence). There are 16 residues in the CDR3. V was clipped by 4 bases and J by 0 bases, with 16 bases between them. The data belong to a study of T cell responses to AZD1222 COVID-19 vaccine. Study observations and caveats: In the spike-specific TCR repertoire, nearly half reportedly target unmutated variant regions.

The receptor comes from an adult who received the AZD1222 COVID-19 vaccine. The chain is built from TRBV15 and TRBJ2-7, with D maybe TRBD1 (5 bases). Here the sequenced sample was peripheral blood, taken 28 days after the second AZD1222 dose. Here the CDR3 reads CATSKRGAASSYEQYF. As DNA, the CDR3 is TGTGCCACCAGCAAGCGTGGGGCAGCTTCCTCCTACGAGCAGTACTTC.